These T cell receptor beta chains were read from a single sample in a study of cytomegalovirus exposure and HLA in healthy donors. Data came from immunoSEQ multiplex PCR; TCRdb stores just in-frame clones and leaves some out. The profile shows about 150,000 clones, about 86% of them singletons. Material: PBMCs. The receptors come from a human donor in good health. CDR3s include the opening cysteine and the closing phenylalanine or tryptophan. Each record gives: D gene, J gene, clone size, V gene, CDR3 DNA, CDR3 protein. The D gene is left open where the match is weak. Rows give clone size only sometimes, using once, few, many, or a class for an expanded clone.

D gene: .; J gene: TRBJ2-3; clone size: .; V gene: TRBV7-6; CDR3 DNA: TGTGCCAGCAGCCCTCCGGGGTCGGATACGCAGTATTTT; CDR3 protein: CASSPPGSDTQYF
D gene: TRBD1; J gene: TRBJ1-2; clone size: .; V gene: TRBV2; CDR3 DNA: TGTGCCAGCACCCTAGAGGGGGTAGGACAGGGTGGCTACACCTTC; CDR3 protein: CASTLEGVGQGGYTF
D gene: .; J gene: TRBJ1-2; clone size: .; V gene: TRBV6-1; CDR3 DNA: TGTGCCAGCAGTAGCCGCCCAGGGGCAGACTATGGCTACACCTTC; CDR3 protein: CASSSRPGADYGYTF
D gene: TRBD1; J gene: TRBJ1-1; clone size: .; V gene: TRBV18; CDR3 DNA: TGTGCCAGCCTTAATTTACAACCGGGACAGGGGACTGAAGCTTTCTTT; CDR3 protein: CASLNLQPGQGTEAFF
D gene: .; J gene: TRBJ2-1; clone size: .; V gene: TRBV27; CDR3 DNA: TGTGCCAGCAGTTTCCTGCGGGCCGACAATGAGCAGTTCTTC; CDR3 protein: CASSFLRADNEQFF
D gene: TRBD1; J gene: TRBJ1-1; clone size: .; V gene: TRBV10-3; CDR3 DNA: TGTGCCATCAGACCGGGACAGCAAAACACTGAAGCTTTCTTT; CDR3 protein: CAIRPGQQNTEAFF
D gene: .; J gene: TRBJ2-7; clone size: .; V gene: TRBV7-2; CDR3 DNA: TGTGCCAGCAGCTCAGGACTAACCCCCTCCTACGAGCAGTACTTC; CDR3 protein: CASSSGLTPSYEQYF
D gene: .; J gene: TRBJ2-6; clone size: .; V gene: TRBV27; CDR3 DNA: TGTGCCAGCAGTAAATGGGGACACCTCGGCTCTGGGGCCAACGTCCTGACTTTC; CDR3 protein: CASSKWGHLGSGANVLTF
D gene: .; J gene: TRBJ2-5; clone size: .; V gene: TRBV9; CDR3 DNA: TGTGCCAGCAGCGTAGGCGAAGGGGTAGAGACCCAGTACTTC; CDR3 protein: CASSVGEGVETQYF
D gene: .; J gene: TRBJ2-5; clone size: .; V gene: TRBV6-5; CDR3 DNA: TGTGCCAGCAGTTACGCGGCGGGGCAAGAGACCCAGTACTTC; CDR3 protein: CASSYAAGQETQYF
D gene: .; J gene: TRBJ2-7; clone size: .; V gene: TRBV6-6; CDR3 DNA: TGTGCCAGCAGTCAAAATACAGGGAGCCGCTACGAGCAGTACTTC; CDR3 protein: CASSQNTGSRYEQYF
D gene: TRBD1; J gene: TRBJ1-2; clone size: once; V gene: TRBV27; CDR3 DNA: TGTGCCAGCAGTCCGCTTGGGACAGGGGATATTGGCTACACCTTC; CDR3 protein: CASSPLGTGDIGYTF
D gene: TRBD2; J gene: TRBJ2-7; clone size: .; V gene: TRBV19; CDR3 DNA: TGTGCCAGTAGTAGGGGGAGGGCCGGTTTATACGAGCAGTACTTC; CDR3 protein: CASSRGRAGLYEQYF
D gene: TRBD2; J gene: TRBJ2-5; clone size: .; V gene: TRBV5-6; CDR3 DNA: TGTGCCAGCAGCTTGGGGTGGATTAGCGGGAAAGAGACCCAGTACTTC; CDR3 protein: CASSLGWISGKETQYF
D gene: TRBD2; J gene: TRBJ2-1; clone size: .; V gene: TRBV15; CDR3 DNA: TGTGCCACCAGCGTGGGGACTACTAGATACAATGAGCAGTTCTTC; CDR3 protein: CATSVGTTRYNEQFF
D gene: TRBD1; J gene: TRBJ2-5; clone size: .; V gene: TRBV27; CDR3 DNA: TGTGCCAGCAGTCCAAGGACAGGGTTATCTCTCCGAGAGACCCAGTACTTC; CDR3 protein: CASSPRTGLSLRETQYF
D gene: TRBD1; J gene: TRBJ1-2; clone size: .; V gene: TRBV5-1; CDR3 DNA: TGCGCCAGCAGCTTGGTTACAGGGGGGAATTATGGCTACACCTTC; CDR3 protein: CASSLVTGGNYGYTF
D gene: .; J gene: TRBJ2-2; clone size: .; V gene: TRBV4-1; CDR3 DNA: TGCGCCAGCAGCCATCGGGACTCCGGGCCCGGGGAGCTGTTTTTT; CDR3 protein: CASSHRDSGPGELFF
D gene: TRBD2; J gene: TRBJ2-3; clone size: once; V gene: TRBV7-9; CDR3 DNA: TGTGCCAGCAGCCCCCCTGCGGGAGGCACAGATACGCAGTATTTT; CDR3 protein: CASSPPAGGTDTQYF
D gene: .; J gene: TRBJ2-7; clone size: .; V gene: TRBV27; CDR3 DNA: TGTGCCAGCAGTCGCGGGGAGACCTACGAGCAGTACTTC; CDR3 protein: CASSRGETYEQYF
D gene: TRBD1; J gene: TRBJ1-2; clone size: .; V gene: TRBV6-5; CDR3 DNA: TGTGCCAGCACACAGGGGAACTATGGCTACACCTTC; CDR3 protein: CASTQGNYGYTF
D gene: TRBD1; J gene: TRBJ1-5; clone size: .; V gene: TRBV7-9; CDR3 DNA: TGTGCCAGCAGCTCGACAGGGGATAGCAATCAGCCCCAGCATTTT; CDR3 protein: CASSSTGDSNQPQHF
D gene: .; J gene: TRBJ2-1; clone size: .; V gene: TRBV7-3; CDR3 DNA: TGTGCCAGCAGCGCAACGGGCTCCTACAATGAGCAGTTCTTC; CDR3 protein: CASSATGSYNEQFF
D gene: TRBD1; J gene: TRBJ1-2; clone size: .; V gene: TRBV9; CDR3 DNA: TGTGCCAGCAGCGTATCCCAGACCGGACAGGGAACCAACTATGGCTACACCTTC; CDR3 protein: CASSVSQTGQGTNYGYTF
D gene: TRBD1; J gene: TRBJ2-7; clone size: .; V gene: TRBV11-2; CDR3 DNA: TGTGCCAGCAGCCCCGACAGGGGCCCCTACGAGCAGTACTTC; CDR3 protein: CASSPDRGPYEQYF
D gene: .; J gene: TRBJ2-3; clone size: .; V gene: TRBV29-1; CDR3 DNA: TGCAGCGGCGGTGAAGATACGCAGTATTTT; CDR3 protein: CSGGEDTQYF
D gene: .; J gene: TRBJ1-1; clone size: .; V gene: TRBV30; CDR3 DNA: TGTGCCTGGAGTGTACGAGAGAACACTGAAGCTTTCTTT; CDR3 protein: CAWSVRENTEAFF
D gene: .; J gene: TRBJ2-3; clone size: .; V gene: TRBV18; CDR3 DNA: TGTGCCAGCTCACCCAACCAGGGATTAGATACGCAGTATTTT; CDR3 protein: CASSPNQGLDTQYF
D gene: .; J gene: TRBJ1-5; clone size: once; V gene: TRBV2; CDR3 DNA: TGTGCCAGCAGTCGGGGACGGACAGACGGAAAGCCCCAGCATTTT; CDR3 protein: CASSRGRTDGKPQHF
D gene: TRBD1; J gene: TRBJ2-1; clone size: .; V gene: TRBV18; CDR3 DNA: TGTGCCAGCTCACCTCGGGACAGGGTGCATGAGCAGTTCTTC; CDR3 protein: CASSPRDRVHEQFF
D gene: .; J gene: TRBJ1-2; clone size: once; V gene: TRBV10-2; CDR3 DNA: TGCGCCAGCAGTGAGTCAAACAGCTATGGCTACACCTTC; CDR3 protein: CASSESNSYGYTF
D gene: .; J gene: TRBJ2-5; clone size: .; V gene: TRBV4-1; CDR3 DNA: TGCGCCAGCAGCCAGAGGGGGGGAGAGACCCAGTACTTC; CDR3 protein: CASSQRGGETQYF
D gene: .; J gene: TRBJ2-1; clone size: .; V gene: TRBV13; CDR3 DNA: TGTGCCAGCAGCTCCCGGGAAACAACGGATGAGCAGTTCTTC; CDR3 protein: CASSSRETTDEQFF
D gene: .; J gene: TRBJ1-1; clone size: .; V gene: TRBV28; CDR3 DNA: TGTGCCAGCAGTCCCGGGACACTGGGAGACACTGAAGCTTTCTTT; CDR3 protein: CASSPGTLGDTEAFF
D gene: TRBD2; J gene: TRBJ2-5; clone size: .; V gene: TRBV25-1; CDR3 DNA: TGTGCCAGCAGTGACCGCATCCTACTAGCGGGAGGGGGGGAGACCCAGTACTTC; CDR3 protein: CASSDRILLAGGGETQYF
D gene: TRBD1; J gene: TRBJ2-2; clone size: .; V gene: TRBV11-2; CDR3 DNA: TGTGCCAGCAGCAATAACAGGGGGCGAACCGGGGAGCTGTTTTTT; CDR3 protein: CASSNNRGRTGELFF
D gene: .; J gene: TRBJ1-5; clone size: .; V gene: TRBV29-1; CDR3 DNA: TGCAGCGCCGTCGGGGGAGAAGAAGGGATAAGCAATCAGCCCCAGCATTTT; CDR3 protein: CSAVGGEEGISNQPQHF
D gene: .; J gene: TRBJ1-2; clone size: .; V gene: TRBV5-1; CDR3 DNA: TGCGCCAGCAGCTTAGATCCTACACTACTAAACTATGGCTACACCTTC; CDR3 protein: CASSLDPTLLNYGYTF
D gene: .; J gene: TRBJ1-5; clone size: .; V gene: TRBV6-1; CDR3 DNA: TGTGCCAGCTCGGAGGCGATGGGTCTCGCGGCCCAGCATTTT; CDR3 protein: CASSEAMGLAAQHF
D gene: TRBD1; J gene: TRBJ2-7; clone size: few; V gene: TRBV30; CDR3 DNA: TGTGCCTGGACGACAGGGGGATACGAGCAGTACTTC; CDR3 protein: CAWTTGGYEQYF
D gene: TRBD1; J gene: TRBJ1-2; clone size: .; V gene: TRBV19; CDR3 DNA: TGTGCCAGTAGTCCCCAGACAGGGAAGCTCAACTATGGCTACACCTTC; CDR3 protein: CASSPQTGKLNYGYTF
D gene: .; J gene: TRBJ1-1; clone size: .; V gene: TRBV29-1; CDR3 DNA: TGCAGCGCTGCCCCATCGGACACTGAAGCTTTCTTT; CDR3 protein: CSAAPSDTEAFF
D gene: TRBD1; J gene: TRBJ2-7; clone size: .; V gene: TRBV13; CDR3 DNA: TGTGCCAGCAGCGCCCGGGACAGGGGAGGTGACGAGCAGTACTTC; CDR3 protein: CASSARDRGGDEQYF
D gene: .; J gene: TRBJ1-1; clone size: .; V gene: TRBV4-1; CDR3 DNA: TGCGCCAGCAGCCAAGATCCCGGGAGGAACACTGAAGCTTTCTTT; CDR3 protein: CASSQDPGRNTEAFF
D gene: TRBD2; J gene: TRBJ2-1; clone size: .; V gene: TRBV4-1; CDR3 DNA: TGCGCCAGCAGCCACCCATCGCGCGAGCGGGGTTACAATGAGCAGTTCTTC; CDR3 protein: CASSHPSRERGYNEQFF
D gene: .; J gene: TRBJ1-2; clone size: once; V gene: TRBV7-9; CDR3 DNA: TGTGCCAGCAGCCCAGTTCTCCGGGAGGACCAATATGGCTACACCTTC; CDR3 protein: CASSPVLREDQYGYTF
D gene: TRBD1; J gene: TRBJ2-2; clone size: .; V gene: TRBV18; CDR3 DNA: TGTGCCAGCTCACCACTCGGACAGGGGGTGACCGGGGAGCTGTTTTTT; CDR3 protein: CASSPLGQGVTGELFF
D gene: .; J gene: TRBJ1-1; clone size: .; V gene: TRBV6-1; CDR3 DNA: TGTGCCAGCAGTGAAAAATCCGGCACTGAAGCTTTCTTT; CDR3 protein: CASSEKSGTEAFF
D gene: TRBD1; J gene: TRBJ2-3; clone size: .; V gene: TRBV11-2; CDR3 DNA: TGTGCCAGCAGCCCGTGGGGACAGGTCAGCACAGATACGCAGTATTTT; CDR3 protein: CASSPWGQVSTDTQYF
D gene: .; J gene: TRBJ1-3; clone size: once; V gene: TRBV29-1; CDR3 DNA: TGCAGCGTTGAAACAGGTCTTGGAAACACCATATATTTT; CDR3 protein: CSVETGLGNTIYF
D gene: TRBD1; J gene: TRBJ1-2; clone size: .; V gene: TRBV5-1; CDR3 DNA: TGCGCCAGCAGCTTGGAGGGGACAGGAGTCGCTGGCTACACCTTC; CDR3 protein: CASSLEGTGVAGYTF
D gene: TRBD2; J gene: TRBJ2-7; clone size: .; V gene: TRBV11-2; CDR3 DNA: TGTGCCAGCAGCTTAGGCGGGACTAGCGGGGATTGGTACGAGCAGTACTTC; CDR3 protein: CASSLGGTSGDWYEQYF
D gene: TRBD1; J gene: TRBJ2-2; clone size: .; V gene: TRBV4-2; CDR3 DNA: TGTGCCAGCCGGGACAGGGAGGACACCGGGGAGCTGTTTTTT; CDR3 protein: CASRDREDTGELFF